Below, one T cell receptor beta chain is given with its context. The CDR3 has 13 residues. The germline V gene encodes CDR1 LGHDT and CDR2 YNNKEL (reference sequence). Trimming took 6 bases from V and 4 from J; bases not matched to a gene: 4. This sample was included in a study of blood T cell repertoires in COVID-19. Study summary: Acute-phase and convalescent COVID-19 samples originated in the United States, Italy and Spain. In each case, the material was cDNA or gDNA derived from T cells, B-cell-depleted T cells, or PBMCs.

How the authors handled the data: Reference gene primer amplification in the assay estimated nucleated cell counts. Data came from immunoSEQ multiplex PCR; TCRdb stores just in-frame clones and leaves some out. V and J calls and clone size follow that table, whereas D and trimming were derived from the DNA. Of 70,000 or so clones listed, about 92% are singletons. Sequenced sample: peripheral blood. The J gene is TRBJ1-2, the V gene TRBV3-1 (or the pseudogene TRBV3-2); 8 nucleotides match TRBD1. The receptor comes from a human donor in a cohort sampled during active COVID-19. CDR3 in amino acids: CASSTGGFYGYTF. The CDR3 coding sequence is TGTGCCAGCAGTACAGGGGGGTTCTATGGCTACACCTTC.